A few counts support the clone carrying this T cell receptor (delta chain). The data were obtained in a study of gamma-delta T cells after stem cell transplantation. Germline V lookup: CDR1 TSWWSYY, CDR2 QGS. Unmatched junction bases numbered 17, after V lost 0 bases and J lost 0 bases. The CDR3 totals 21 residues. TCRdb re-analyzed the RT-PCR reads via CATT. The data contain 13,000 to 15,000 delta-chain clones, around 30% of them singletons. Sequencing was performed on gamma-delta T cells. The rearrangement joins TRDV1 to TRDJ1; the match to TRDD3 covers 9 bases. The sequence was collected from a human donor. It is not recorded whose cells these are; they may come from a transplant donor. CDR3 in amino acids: CALGELATFLGYWGNTDKLIF. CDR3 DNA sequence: TGTGCTCTTGGGGAACTTGCGACTTTCCTCGGGTACTGGGGGAACACCGATAAACTCATCTTT.